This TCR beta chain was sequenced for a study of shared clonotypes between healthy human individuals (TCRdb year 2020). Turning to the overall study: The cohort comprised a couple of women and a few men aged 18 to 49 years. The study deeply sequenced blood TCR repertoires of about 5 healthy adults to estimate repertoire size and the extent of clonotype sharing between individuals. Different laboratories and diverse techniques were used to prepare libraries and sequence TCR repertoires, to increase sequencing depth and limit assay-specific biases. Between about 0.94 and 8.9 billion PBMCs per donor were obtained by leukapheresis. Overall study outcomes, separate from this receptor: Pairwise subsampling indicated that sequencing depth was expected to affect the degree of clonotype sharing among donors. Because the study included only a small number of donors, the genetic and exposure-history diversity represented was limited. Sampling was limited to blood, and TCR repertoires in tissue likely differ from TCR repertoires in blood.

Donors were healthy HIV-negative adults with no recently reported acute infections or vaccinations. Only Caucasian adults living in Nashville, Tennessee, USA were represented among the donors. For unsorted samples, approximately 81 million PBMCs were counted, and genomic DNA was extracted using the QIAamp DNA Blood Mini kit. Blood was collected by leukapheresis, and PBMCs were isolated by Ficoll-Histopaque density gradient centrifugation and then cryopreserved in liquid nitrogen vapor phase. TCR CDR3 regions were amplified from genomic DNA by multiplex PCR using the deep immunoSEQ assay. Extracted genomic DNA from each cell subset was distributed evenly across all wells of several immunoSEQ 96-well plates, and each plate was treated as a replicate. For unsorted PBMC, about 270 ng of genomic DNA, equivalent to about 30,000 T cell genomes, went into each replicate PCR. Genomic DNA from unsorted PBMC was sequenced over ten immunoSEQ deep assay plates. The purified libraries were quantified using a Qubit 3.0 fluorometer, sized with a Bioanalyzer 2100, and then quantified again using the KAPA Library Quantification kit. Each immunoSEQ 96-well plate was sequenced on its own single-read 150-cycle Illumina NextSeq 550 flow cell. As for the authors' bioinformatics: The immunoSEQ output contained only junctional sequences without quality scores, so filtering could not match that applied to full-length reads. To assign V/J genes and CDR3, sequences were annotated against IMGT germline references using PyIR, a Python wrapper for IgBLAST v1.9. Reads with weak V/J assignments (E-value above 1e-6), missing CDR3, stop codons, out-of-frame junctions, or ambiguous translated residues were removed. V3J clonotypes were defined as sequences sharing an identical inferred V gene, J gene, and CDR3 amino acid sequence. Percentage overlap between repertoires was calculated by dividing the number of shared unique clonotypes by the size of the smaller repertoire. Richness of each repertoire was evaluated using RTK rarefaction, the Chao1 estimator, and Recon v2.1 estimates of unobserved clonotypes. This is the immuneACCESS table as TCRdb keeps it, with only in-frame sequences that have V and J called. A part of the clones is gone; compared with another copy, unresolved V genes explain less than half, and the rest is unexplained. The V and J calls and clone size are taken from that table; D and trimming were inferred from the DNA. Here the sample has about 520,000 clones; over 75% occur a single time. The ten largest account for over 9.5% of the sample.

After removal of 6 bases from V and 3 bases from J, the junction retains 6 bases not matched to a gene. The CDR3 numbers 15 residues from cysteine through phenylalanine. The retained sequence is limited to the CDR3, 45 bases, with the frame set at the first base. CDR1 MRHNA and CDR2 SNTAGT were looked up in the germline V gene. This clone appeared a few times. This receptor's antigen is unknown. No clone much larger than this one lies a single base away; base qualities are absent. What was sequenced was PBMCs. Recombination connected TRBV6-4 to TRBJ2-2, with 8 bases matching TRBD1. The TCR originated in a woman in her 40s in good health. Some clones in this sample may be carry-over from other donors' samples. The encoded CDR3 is CASSPGQGDTGELFF. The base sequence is TGTGCCAGCAGCCCCGGACAGGGCGACACCGGGGAGCTGTTTTTT.